Sequencing of this TCR beta chain was carried out in a study of Ad26.COV2.S vaccination and SARS-CoV-2 variants. Study details: Trial arm assignment for the donor was COV1001 Ad26.COV2.S. Study conclusions and caveats: Spike-specific CD8+ and CD4+ T cell responses reportedly showed substantial breadth after vaccination.

This table comes from immunoSEQ multiplex PCR, and its TCRdb copy is limited to in-frame clones, with some not included. The sample includes about 440,000 clones, roughly 87% seen only once; the top ten take about 4.4%. Of note for this clone: Its antigen is still unknown.

The CDR3 spans 15 residues. The germline V gene has CDR1 LGHNA and CDR2 YNFKEQ. The germline V and J ends were trimmed by 0 bases and 5 bases, with 11 bases remaining between them. Treatment noted: about 20 received Ad26.COV2.S at low or high dose, single or two shots; about 5 received placebo; per-sample allocation not given. The investigators took samples on day 63 after the first vaccine or placebo injection. The receptor's source is a person between 18 and 59 years old who received the Ad26.COV2.S COVID-19 vaccine or a placebo. The specimen comprised peripheral blood, sampled in a trial of Ad26.COV2.S vaccine versus placebo. The chain has TRBV4-2 and TRBJ1-5; D not resolved. The CDR3 nucleotides read TGTGCCAGCAGCCAAGACCGGGAGAGGGATCAGCCCCAGCATTTT. This encodes CASSQDRERDQPQHF.